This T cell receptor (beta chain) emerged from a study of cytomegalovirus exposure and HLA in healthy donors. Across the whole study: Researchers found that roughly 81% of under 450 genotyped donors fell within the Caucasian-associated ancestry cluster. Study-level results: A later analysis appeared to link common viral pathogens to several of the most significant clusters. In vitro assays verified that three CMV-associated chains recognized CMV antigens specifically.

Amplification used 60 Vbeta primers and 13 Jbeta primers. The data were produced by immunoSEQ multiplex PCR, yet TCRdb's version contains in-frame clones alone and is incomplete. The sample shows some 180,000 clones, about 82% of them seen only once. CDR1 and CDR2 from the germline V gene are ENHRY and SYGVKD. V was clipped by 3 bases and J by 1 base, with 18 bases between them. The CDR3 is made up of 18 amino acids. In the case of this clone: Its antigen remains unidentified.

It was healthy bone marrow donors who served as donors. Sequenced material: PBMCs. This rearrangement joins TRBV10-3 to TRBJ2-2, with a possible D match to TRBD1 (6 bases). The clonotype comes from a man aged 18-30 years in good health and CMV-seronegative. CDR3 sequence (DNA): TGTGCCATCAGTGAATCCAGAACTAGGACAGTGAACACCGGGGAGCTGTTTTTT. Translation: CAISESRTRTVNTGELFF.